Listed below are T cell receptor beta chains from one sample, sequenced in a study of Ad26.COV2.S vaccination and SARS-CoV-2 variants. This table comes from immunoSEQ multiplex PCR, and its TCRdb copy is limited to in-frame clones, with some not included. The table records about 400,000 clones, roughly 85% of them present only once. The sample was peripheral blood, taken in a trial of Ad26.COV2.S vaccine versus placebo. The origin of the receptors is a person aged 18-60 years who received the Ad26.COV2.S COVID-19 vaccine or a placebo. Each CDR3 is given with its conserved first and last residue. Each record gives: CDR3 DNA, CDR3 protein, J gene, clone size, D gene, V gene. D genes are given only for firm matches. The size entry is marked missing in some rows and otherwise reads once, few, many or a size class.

TGTGCCAGCACCTTAGAATCTGGGGCTGAAAAACTGTTTTTT,CASTLESGAEKLFF,TRBJ1-4,NA,NA,TRBV2
TGTGCCAGCATCCGGGGCATGGGCTTTTCTGAAGCTTTCTTT,CASIRGMGFSEAFF,TRBJ1-1,NA,NA,TRBV6-5
TGTGCCAGCAGAACCCTCCGGGACAGAGCCTACGAGCAGTACTTC,CASRTLRDRAYEQYF,TRBJ2-7,NA,TRBD1,TRBV27
TGTGCCAGCAGATCATCTCGGTTGCAGACCTCCTACGAGCAGTACTTC,CASRSSRLQTSYEQYF,TRBJ2-7,NA,NA,TRBV11-2
TGCGCCAGCAGCCAACCTTCCGCTACAGGGGCGGGAAGCTCTGGGGCCAACGTCCTGACTTTC,CASSQPSATGAGSSGANVLTF,TRBJ2-6,NA,NA,TRBV4-1
TGTGCCAGTACCCCGACAGGGACAAATCAGCCCCAGCATTTT,CASTPTGTNQPQHF,TRBJ1-5,once,TRBD1,TRBV19
TGTGCCCAGCGGCAGAACACCGGGGAGCTGTTTTTT,CAQRQNTGELFF,TRBJ2-2,NA,NA,TRBV6-5
TGTGCCGGGGGTAGTTGGGCCAATCAGCCCCAGCATTTT,CAGGSWANQPQHF,TRBJ1-5,few,NA,TRBV19
TGTGCCAGCAGCCTTCAAAATATTCAGTACTTC,CASSLQNIQYF,TRBJ2-4,NA,NA,TRBV7-2
TGTGCCAGCACTTTTGACAGGGGGAACGGCTACACCTTC,CASTFDRGNGYTF,TRBJ1-2,few,TRBD1,TRBV6-5
TGTGCCAGCAGCCGCAGCACGCGGAATTTTTACGAGCAGTACTTC,CASSRSTRNFYEQYF,TRBJ2-7,NA,NA,TRBV5-6
TGTGCCACCAGTGACACTAGCGGAGCCCAAAGGGGAACGCAGTATTTT,CATSDTSGAQRGTQYF,TRBJ2-3,NA,TRBD2,TRBV24-1
TGTGCCAGCAGCCAGGGGGGCTCTGGGGCCAACGTCCTGACTTTC,CASSQGGSGANVLTF,TRBJ2-6,NA,NA,TRBV7-2
TGTGCCAGCAGTGAAAGGAACAGGCAGGGGCACACAGATACGCAGTATTTT,CASSERNRQGHTDTQYF,TRBJ2-3,NA,NA,TRBV25-1
TGTGCCAGCAGTCCCTCTGGGGTCTACGAGCAGTACTTC,CASSPSGVYEQYF,TRBJ2-7,NA,NA,TRBV27
TGTGCCAGCACGGTAGGCACTGAAGCTTTCTTT,CASTVGTEAFF,TRBJ1-1,NA,NA,TRBV6-5
TGCGCCAGCAGCCTTATGACTTCCTACAATGAGCAGTTCTTC,CASSLMTSYNEQFF,TRBJ2-1,once,NA,TRBV5-1
TGTGCCAGCAGCCAGCTAGCCAAAAACATTCAGTACTTC,CASSQLAKNIQYF,TRBJ2-4,NA,NA,TRBV3-1/TRBV3-2
TGTGCCAGTAGCGATACGCCGCACAGAATCTATGGCTACACCTTC,CASSDTPHRIYGYTF,TRBJ1-2,NA,NA,TRBV19
TGTGCCAGCAGCCTCGATAGCAATCAGCCCCAGCATTTT,CASSLDSNQPQHF,TRBJ1-5,few,NA,TRBV7-9
TGTGCCAGCAGCTTTAGCTACAGGAGGACAGATACGCAGTATTTT,CASSFSYRRTDTQYF,TRBJ2-3,NA,NA,TRBV9
TGTGCCAGCAGTTGGCCAGCCCTCCTGAATCAGCCCCAGCATTTT,CASSWPALLNQPQHF,TRBJ1-5,NA,NA,TRBV28
TGTGCCAGCAGCTTAGGGGCGGGCCCTCGGCAGCCCCAGCATTTT,CASSLGAGPRQPQHF,TRBJ1-5,NA,NA,TRBV7-6
TGCGCCAGCAGCCAAGAAGGGGTAGCGGGTGTGATAGATGAGCAGTTCTTC,CASSQEGVAGVIDEQFF,TRBJ2-1,NA,TRBD2,TRBV4-3
TGTGCCAGCAGCCGAACCCCTAACTATGGCTACACCTTC,CASSRTPNYGYTF,TRBJ1-2,NA,NA,TRBV7-2
TGTGCCAGCAGGGGGAGCGATTATGGCTACACCTTC,CASRGSDYGYTF,TRBJ1-2,NA,NA,TRBV28
TGTGCCAGTAGGGGGGATGGGCATGAAAAACTGTTTTTT,CASRGDGHEKLFF,TRBJ1-4,NA,NA,TRBV19
TGTGCCAGCAGTAGGGACATAGGGTACACTGAAGCTTTCTTT,CASSRDIGYTEAFF,TRBJ1-1,NA,NA,TRBV2
TGTGCCAGCTCGCGGGACAGGGGGCGATTTAACTATGGCTACACCTTC,CASSRDRGRFNYGYTF,TRBJ1-2,NA,TRBD1,TRBV18
TGCAGCGTTGAATTAGCTCGGTACCAAACTGAAGCTTTCTTT,CSVELARYQTEAFF,TRBJ1-1,few,NA,TRBV29-1
TGTGCCGGGGGGGGGACCTTTAATGAAAAACTGTTTTTT,CAGGGTFNEKLFF,TRBJ1-4,NA,NA,TRBV30
TGTGCCAGTAGTATTTTGTCTCTCGGGCGGGGGGGCACGAATACGCAGTATTTT,CASSILSLGRGGTNTQYF,TRBJ2-3,NA,TRBD2,TRBV19
TGTGCCAGCAGCTTATGGGACCGACAGGCCGTCACTGAAGCTTTCTTT,CASSLWDRQAVTEAFF,TRBJ1-1,NA,NA,TRBV7-9
TGTGCCAGTAGTTCGGGACAGGGCACAGATACGCAGTATTTT,CASSSGQGTDTQYF,TRBJ2-3,once,TRBD1,TRBV19
TGTGCCAGCGCAGACAGAGGACTCGATGAAAAACTGTTTTTT,CASADRGLDEKLFF,TRBJ1-4,NA,NA,TRBV6-5